The 25 T cell receptor beta chains below come from one sample, sequenced in a study of blood T cells in healthy people across ages. The authors ran a second PCR of roughly 6 to 11 cycles using a sample-barcoded 5' primer and a J-beta primer mix. A single record per CDR3 protein comes from TCRdb applying MiXCR to the 5' RACE reads. The sample contains approximately 810,000 distinct CDR3 sequences, around 28% of which appear only once. Sequenced sample: blood. The receptors derive from a woman of 80 years or more in good health.

This clonotype was seen at least ten times. The chain links TRBV6-2 or TRBV6-3 to TRBJ2-7; D ambiguous. With 0 bases removed from V and 3 bases from J, the gap between germline ends came to 3 bases. CDR3 length: 12 amino acids. Germline V lookup: CDR1 MNHEY, CDR2 SVGEGT. This CDR3 is CASSYSHYEQYF. The CDR3 DNA sequence: TGTGCCAGCAGTTACTCTCACTACGAGCAGTACTTC.

The chain combines TRBV6-6 with TRBJ1-2; TRBD1 is a possible D gene (6 bases). The CDR3 runs to 15 residues. V was clipped by 5 bases and J by 6 bases, with 19 bases between them. CDR1 and CDR2 from the germline V gene are MNHNY and SVGAGI (reference sequence). This CDR3 reads CASSKMDRPANGYTF. The CDR3 nucleotides read TGTGCCAGCAGTAAGATGGACAGACCGGCGAATGGCTACACCTTC.

The chain is built from TRBV29-1 and TRBJ1-2; D not certain. Germline CDR1 and CDR2: SQVTM and ANQGSEA. The V gene lost 7 bases and the J gene lost 8 bases, with 14 bases spanning the gap. The CDR3 has 11 amino acids. CDR3 sequence (DNA): TGCAGCGCGGACCCCACTGGGGGCTACACCTTC. Amino acids: CSADPTGGYTF.

The chain has TRBV6-1 and TRBJ2-3; 12 positions agree with TRBD2. Germline CDR1 MNHNS, CDR2 SASEGT. Trimming at V came to 2 bases and at J to 7 bases, leaving 7 bases not matched to a gene. The CDR3 spans 16 residues. CDR3 region: CASSELASGGAYTQYF. The CDR3 nucleotides read TGTGCCAGCAGTGAATTAGCTAGCGGGGGGGCTTATACGCAGTATTTT.

V gene TRBV5-5 combines with J gene TRBJ2-4; D is unclear. Germline lookup yields CDR1 SGHKS and CDR2 YYEKEE (reference sequence). This CDR3 region has 16 residues. Trimming removed 0 bases at V and 0 bases at J, with 10 bases between. The CDR3 DNA sequence: TGTGCCAGCAGCTTGGTGGGGTCCCAAGCCAAAAACATTCAGTACTTC. Translating gives CASSLVGSQAKNIQYF.

Worth noting for this clonotype: This may be a read error: a much more frequent sequence differs by one nucleotide. This rearrangement joins TRBV20-1 to TRBJ2-1, with D unclear. Per the germline V gene, CDR1 is DFQATT and CDR2 is SNEGSKA (reference sequence). CDR3 size: 15 residues. The V and J ends lost 1 base and 10 bases respectively, with 20 bases between them. The CDR3 DNA sequence: TGCAGTGCTAGAGGCCCCACTGTGGCCCACCGAGAGCAGTTCTTC. It specifies CSARGPTVAHREQFF.

The rearrangement joins TRBV20-1 to TRBJ2-2; 10 positions agree with TRBD1. Germline values: CDR1 DFQATT, CDR2 SNEGSKA (reference sequence). The ends lost 1 base at V and 1 base at J; junction bases unmatched: 21. There are 22 residues in the CDR3. The CDR3 sequence: CSARARTNKLTGGVWNTGELFF. The DNA for the CDR3 is TGCAGTGCTAGAGCGCGAACAAACAAATTGACAGGGGGCGTATGGAACACCGGGGAGCTGTTTTTT.

This clonotype was seen a few times. This chain connects TRBV9 to TRBJ2-4; weak D call: TRBD1 (6 bases). Per germline, CDR1 SGDLS and CDR2 YYNGEE. The CDR3 sequence is 15 residues long. V was trimmed by 2 bases and J by 0 bases, leaving 9 bases between them. This chain's CDR3 is CASSVTGLAKNIQYF. The DNA of the CDR3 is TGTGCCAGCAGCGTGACAGGCCTAGCCAAAAACATTCAGTACTTC.

The chain carries TRBV7-2 and TRBJ1-1; 9 nucleotides line up with TRBD1. CDR3 length: 13 residues. V trimming: 6 bases; J trimming: 11 bases; junction bases outside the gene matches: 10. Germline CDR1 and CDR2: SGHTA and FQGNSA. Written as DNA, the CDR3 is TGTGCCAGCAGTCCTCACAGGGGGCGCGGTGCTTTCTTT. It specifies CASSPHRGRGAFF. Drawing the rest from reference TRBV7-2 and TRBJ1-1, the complete variable domain is GAGVSQSPSNKVTEKGKDVELRCDPISGHTALYWYRQSLGQGLEFLIYFQGNSAPDKSGLPSDRFSAERTGGSVSTLTIQRTQQEDSAVYLCASSPHRGRGAFFGQGTRLTVV.

The chain employs TRBV6-5 and TRBJ1-4; 7 nucleotides match TRBD1. J lost 5 bases, V lost 6 bases, and 9 bases had no gene match. This CDR3 is built from 15 residues. Germline values: CDR1 MNHEY, CDR2 SVGAGI. This CDR3 reads CASRSSGTANEKLFF. Written as DNA, the CDR3 is TGTGCCAGCAGATCGAGCGGGACAGCAAATGAAAAACTGTTTTTT.

The table lists this clonotype with a few counts. The rearrangement uses TRBV9 and TRBJ2-1; D is uncertain. The V gene's germline CDR1 is SGDLS and CDR2 YYNGEE. Trimming pared 0 bases from V and 0 bases from J, leaving 10 bases between. CDR3 length equals 16 residues. The CDR3 region has the DNA TGTGCCAGCAGCGTAGCTAGAGCGTACTCCTACAATGAGCAGTTCTTC. Protein: CASSVARAYSYNEQFF.

V and J are TRBV24-1 and TRBJ2-3, with D perhaps matching TRBD1 or TRBD2 (5 bases each). The CDR3 consists of 15 residues. The germline V and J ends were trimmed by 4 bases and 5 bases, with 15 bases remaining between them. The germline CDR1 and CDR2 sequences are KGHDR and SFDVKD. The CDR3 loop is CATSDAQLGEDTQYF. Here the CDR3 DNA reads TGTGCCACCAGTGACGCACAGTTGGGGGAAGATACGCAGTATTTT.

This chain uses TRBV29-1 with TRBJ2-7, with 7 bases fitting TRBD1. V lost 8 bases to trimming and J lost 2 bases; unmatched junction nucleotides: 6. The CDR3 covers 12 residues. CDR1 and CDR2 from the germline V gene are SQVTM and ANQGSEA. The DNA of the CDR3 is TGCAGCTCACGGGACAGCCCCTACGAGCAGTACTTC. It specifies CSSRDSPYEQYF.

The chain uses TRBV14 and TRBJ2-3; 9 nucleotides agree with TRBD1. The V gene end was trimmed by 3 bases and the J gene end by 2 bases; junction bases not matched to a gene: 6. CDR1 and CDR2 from the germline V gene are SGHDN and FVKESK. This CDR3 has 16 residues. CDR3 residues: CASSHGGQGFTDTQYF. For the CDR3, the DNA is TGTGCCAGCAGCCATGGGGGACAGGGTTTCACAGATACGCAGTATTTT. Complete variable domain (other parts from reference TRBV14 and TRBJ2-3): EAGVTQFPSHSVIEKGQTVTLRCDPISGHDNLYWYRRVMGKEIKFLLHFVKESKQDESGMPNNRFLAERTGGTYSTLKVQPAELEDSGVYFCASSHGGQGFTDTQYFGPGTRLTVL.

This clonotype was observed at least ten times. The chain links TRBV11-2 to TRBJ2-1; possibly TRBD2 for D (6 bases). From germline, CDR1 is SGHAT and CDR2 FQNNGV. CDR3 size: 13 residues. V gave up 4 bases and J gave up 6 bases, with 10 bases separating them. The DNA for the CDR3 is TGTGCCAGCAGCTCGGGAGTAATCAATGAGCAGTTCTTC. Amino acids: CASSSGVINEQFF.

The V gene is TRBV3-1, the J gene TRBJ1-5; D gene ambiguous. This CDR3 contains 16 residues. CDR1 LGHDT and CDR2 YNNKEL come from the germline V gene (reference sequence). Trimming cost V 4 bases and J 6 bases, with 19 bases left between them. CDR3 DNA sequence: TGTGCCAGCAGCCCAAGGAATCACATCCTCGCTCAGCCCCAGCATTTT. Protein product: CASSPRNHILAQPQHF.

The J gene is TRBJ1-5, the V gene TRBV27; D is undetermined. From germline, CDR1 is MNHEY and CDR2 SMNVEV (reference sequence). V was shortened by 4 bases and J by 2 bases, with 12 bases between the two germline ends. The CDR3 sequence is 15 residues long. CDR3 loop: CASSSKPDGNQPQHF. The CDR3 DNA is TGTGCCAGCAGTTCGAAGCCAGACGGCAATCAGCCCCAGCATTTT.

This sequence joins TRBV18 and TRBJ1-4; 8 bases map to TRBD1. Germline values: CDR1 KGHSH, CDR2 LQKENI. The CDR3 totals 15 residues. V shed 5 bases and J 0 bases; nucleotides not matched to a gene: 2. CDR3 protein: CASSGQGTTNEKLFF. CDR3 nucleotides: TGTGCCAGCTCAGGACAGGGCACAACTAATGAAAAACTGTTTTTT.

Many counts were recorded for this clonotype. This chain joins TRBV9 and TRBJ2-1; 8 bases align to TRBD1. Germline trimming cut 0 bases from V and 4 bases from J; bases unmatched to any gene: 15. The germline gives CDR1 SGDLS, CDR2 YYNGEE. The length of the CDR3 is 19 residues. The CDR3, as DNA: TGTGCCAGCAGCGTAGGGACAGGGCTCCAAAGAAGGGATTACAATGAGCAGTTCTTC. It specifies CASSVGTGLQRRDYNEQFF.

Note on this clonotype: A read error may explain this, as a much larger clone is one base away. J is TRBJ1-1 and V is TRBV6-2 or TRBV6-3; D is perhaps TRBD1 (5 bases). Trimming stripped 5 bases from V and 1 base from J, with 20 bases between. Germline V lookup: CDR1 MNHEY, CDR2 SVGEGT. The CDR3 length is 17 residues. CDR3 residues: CASSTVGSGYSNTEAFF. In nucleotides, the CDR3 is TGTGCCAGCAGTACAGTCGGATCAGGGTACTCGAACACTGAAGCTTTCTTT.

This clonotype was seen a handful of times. A much more abundant neighbour one base away suggests this may be a read error. The chain links TRBV5-1 to TRBJ1-2; TRBD1 aligns across 7 bases. In germline, CDR1 is SGHRS, CDR2 YFSETQ. The CDR3 runs 14 residues. CDR3 residues: CASSLVGQNYGHTF. For the CDR3, the DNA is TGCGCCAGCAGCTTGGTGGGACAGAACTATGGCCACACCTTC.

This clonotype was observed many times. This chain uses TRBV18 with TRBJ2-5; TRBD1 matches 8 bases. J lost 6 bases, V lost 4 bases, and 10 bases had no gene match. Germline V gene sequence: CDR1 KGHSH, CDR2 LQKENI. The CDR3 consists of 15 residues. CDR3 DNA: TGTGCCAGCTCACGCTCCCAACAGGGGGAGAAGACCCAGTACTTC. Protein sequence: CASSRSQQGEKTQYF.

Concerning this clonotype itself: A junction end diverges from the germline sequence, so it may reflect a read error. The chain employs TRBV16 and TRBJ2-3; the D is unclear. The CDR3 contains 14 residues. The germline V gene encodes CDR1 KGHSY and CDR2 FQNENV. CDR3 protein: CASNQYGLTDTQYF. Here the CDR3 DNA reads TGTGCCAGCAACCAATATGGATTAACAGATACGCAGTATTTT.

A few counts support this clonotype. V and J are TRBV11-2 and TRBJ2-7; D not certain. V dropped 5 bases and J dropped 7 bases, with 21 bases sitting between them. The CDR3 has 15 residues. Germline loops: CDR1 SGHAT, CDR2 FQNNGV. The CDR3 DNA reads as TGTGCCAGCAGCCTAGGGTATAGAGCAGGAAATGAGCAGTACTTC. Its translation is CASSLGYRAGNEQYF.

This sequence joins TRBV2 and TRBJ2-7; D could derive from TRBD1 or TRBD2 (6 bases each). Germline-derived CDR1 and CDR2 are SNHLY and FYNNEI. Trimming stripped 5 bases from V and 9 bases from J, with 14 bases between. This CDR3 region has 12 residues. CDR3 coding DNA: TGTGCCAGCAGTCGACAGGCCGGGGGGCAGTACTTC. It yields the protein CASSRQAGGQYF.